The sequence of this TCR beta chain was determined in a study of T cells after somatic rescue of genetic block (dated by TCRdb to 2018 to 2020). Regarding the study in general: The study assessed how robust, over the long term, a T-cell system was when the system had developed through somatic rescue of a genetic block in T-cell development.

Library prep was done by the immunoSEQ multiplex PCR assay. Held by TCRdb, this immuneACCESS table contains in-frame sequences only and omits some clones. Under half of the omission traces to an unresolved V gene where checked; the cause of the rest is unknown. This sample has 45,000 to 55,000 clones in its table, and approximately 96% of those were observed once. The ten largest clonotypes hold around 0.083% of the sample. About this clone: Its antigen is still unknown. Base qualities are not recorded, but no much larger clone differs from it by a single base.

V has 1 base trimmed and J has 3 bases trimmed; junction bases matching no gene number 0. Sequences SGDLS (CDR1) and YYNGEE (CDR2) are obtained from the germline V gene. The CDR3, from cysteine to phenylalanine, totals 13 residues. Here the CDR3 DNA is all that survives: 39 bases in frame from base 1. This clonotype was sampled from a child in the first two years of life. Sequenced material: peripheral blood mononuclear cells (PBMCs). The chain was built from TRBV9 and TRBJ2-7; 8 central nucleotides agree with TRBD2. CDR3 protein: CASSVREGYEQYF. The DNA sequence follows: TGTGCCAGCAGCGTACGGGAGGGCTACGAGCAGTACTTC.